This T cell receptor beta chain was sequenced for a study of T cells in Graves' hyperthyroidism and ophthalmopathy. As regards this clonotype: Its antigen is unidentified.

Over 18 months, lack of ophthalmopathy progression marked Graves' hyperthyroidism as stable. Patients having uncontrolled infection, another autoimmune disease, pregnancy or lactation were not included. Study-wide points: Ophthalmopathy was distinguished from stable hyperthyroidism by 13 V-J signatures.

V lost 4 bases, J lost 8 bases, and 8 bases lay in between. CDR1 and CDR2 (germline): SQVTM, ANQGSEA. There are 10 residues in the CDR3. Researchers amplified the TCR beta CDR3 regions from RNA transcripts. First-round RT-PCR targeting the TCR CDR3 was performed with the HTBI primer set. TCRdb passed the multiplex PCR reads through MiXCR, listing each CDR3 protein once. The profile shows 95,000 to 110,000 distinct CDR3 sequences, 15% to 20% of them singletons. Specimen: blood. The source is a woman aged 45-65 years with Graves' hyperthyroidism. The J gene is TRBJ2-5, the V gene TRBV29-1; D is unresolved. Written as DNA, the CDR3 is TGCAGCGTTGCCCATGACACCCAGTACTTC. Translated, it gives CSVAHDTQYF.